These 21 T cell receptor beta chains originate from one sample sequenced in a study of response to subunit inactivated influenza vaccine. TCRdb independently ran MiXCR on the RT-PCR reads; one entry per CDR3 protein. The profile shows roughly 760,000 distinct CDR3 sequences, less than 25% of them singletons. Sequencing was performed on PBMCs from blood, taken about 5 days after vaccination. The receptor source for this set is a man aged 50 to 60 who received an inactivated influenza vaccine.

The chain couples TRBV6-2 or TRBV6-3 to TRBJ2-2; TRBD1 might be the D (6 bases). The CDR3 has 15 residues. The germline CDR1 and CDR2 sequences are MNHEY and SVGEGT. With 5 bases removed from V and 5 bases from J, the gap between germline ends came to 15 bases. The CDR3 loop reads CASSGPQGWTGELFF. CDR3 DNA sequence: TGTGCCAGCAGTGGACCACAGGGCTGGACCGGGGAGCTGTTTTTT.

The table lists this clonotype with a few counts. The V call is TRBV10-3, the J call TRBJ2-7; 7 bases align to TRBD2. J gave up 6 bases and V 3 bases, and 5 bases lay outside the gene matches. The germline gives CDR1 ENHRY, CDR2 SYGVKD. There are 13 residues in the CDR3. DNA of the CDR3: TGTGCCATCAGTGACGGCGGGAGTTTCGAGCAGTACTTC. It translates to CAISDGGSFEQYF.

This clonotype has more than one count but fewer than ten. The chain links TRBV20-1 to TRBJ2-2, with unresolved D. Per the germline V gene, CDR1 is DFQATT and CDR2 is SNEGSKA (reference sequence). V was cut by 1 base and J by 6 bases, with 12 bases left in between. This CDR3 comprises 14 residues. The CDR3 loop reads CSARGPFGPGELFF. The CDR3 nucleotides are TGCAGTGCTAGAGGGCCGTTTGGCCCCGGGGAGCTGTTTTTT.

Worth noting for this clonotype: Given a much more abundant clone one base away, this may be a read error. The chain links TRBV4-2 to TRBJ2-7, with D perhaps TRBD2 (6 bases). The CDR3 extends over 15 amino acids. The V end lost 0 bases, the J end lost 5 bases, and 14 bases lay between the germline ends. Germline V gene sequence: CDR1 LGHNA, CDR2 YNFKEQ. CDR3 residues: CASSQDAEGGDEQYF. The DNA for the CDR3 is TGTGCCAGCAGCCAAGATGCAGAGGGAGGAGACGAGCAGTACTTC.

This clonotype was seen only a few times. The rearrangement joins TRBV3-1 to TRBJ2-1, with TRBD2 matching 7 bases. CDR1 and CDR2 from the germline V gene are LGHDT and YNNKEL (reference sequence). The CDR3 covers 13 residues. Trimming removed 1 base from V and 8 bases from J; junction bases left unmatched: 2. The CDR3 spells CASSQALAYEQFF. CDR3 bases: TGTGCCAGCAGCCAAGCACTAGCGTATGAGCAGTTCTTC.

This clonotype was picked up a small number of times. The rearrangement joins TRBV7-2 to TRBJ2-7; 8 nucleotides agree with TRBD1. This CDR3 contains 15 residues. With 2 bases clipped from V and 4 bases from J, the junction kept 7 bases outside the gene matches. Germline assignment: CDR1 SGHTA and CDR2 FQGNSA. For the CDR3, the DNA is TGTGCCAGCAGCTTACTCGTCAGGGGGCGTTACGAGCAGTACTTC. Protein sequence: CASSLLVRGRYEQYF. Combining the CDR3 with reference TRBV7-2 and TRBJ2-7 gives the whole variable domain GAGVSQSPSNKVTEKGKDVELRCDPISGHTALYWYRQSLGQGLEFLIYFQGNSAPDKSGLPSDRFSAERTGGSVSTLTIQRTQQEDSAVYLCASSLLVRGRYEQYFGPGTRLTVT.

This clonotype has more than one count but fewer than ten. The chain uses TRBV10-3 and TRBJ2-7; D uncertain. Germline loops: CDR1 ENHRY, CDR2 SYGVKD. The length of the CDR3 is 14 residues. V gave up 4 bases and J gave up 0 bases, with 10 bases separating them. In DNA, the CDR3 is TGTGCCATCAGTGCCTCGACTGACTCCTACGAGCAGTACTTC. Translating gives CAISASTDSYEQYF.

This clonotype was recorded many times. The rearrangement uses TRBV28 and TRBJ2-5; no clear D. CDR3 length equals 15 residues. Between the trimmed V and J ends, which lost 5 bases and 5 bases, there was a span of 18 bases. In germline, CDR1 is MDHEN, CDR2 SYDVKM. DNA of the CDR3: TGTGCCAGCAGTCTTCGTCGTGGGGTGGGGGAGACCCAGTACTTC. Residues: CASSLRRGVGETQYF.

The chain uses TRBV20-1 and TRBJ2-3; D perhaps matches TRBD2 (6 bases). The CDR3 runs 13 residues. The V gene lost 7 bases and the J gene lost 6 bases, with 17 bases spanning the gap. CDR1 and CDR2 (germline): DFQATT, SNEGSKA (reference sequence). This CDR3 reads CSVRGRLGDTQYF. The DNA for the CDR3 is TGCAGTGTCCGGGGGAGGCTTGGGGATACGCAGTATTTT.

V usage is TRBV20-1 and J usage is TRBJ1-1; 7 bases are shared with TRBD1. Trimming at V came to 6 bases and at J to 6 bases, leaving 7 bases not matched to a gene. Germline assignment: CDR1 DFQATT and CDR2 SNEGSKA (reference sequence). CDR3 length: 12 residues. As DNA, the CDR3 is TGCAGTGCGCTTGACAGGGCCCCTGAAGCTTTCTTT. Its translation is CSALDRAPEAFF.

There are a few counts of this clonotype. This rearrangement joins TRBV7-6 to TRBJ2-3; D might be TRBD1 or TRBD2, each matching 5 bases. CDR1 and CDR2 (germline): SGHVS, FNYEAQ. The CDR3 spans 15 residues. Trimming left V 2 bases short and J 1 base short, with 10 bases between. CDR3 residues: CASSLPGAGTDTQYF. Here the CDR3 DNA reads TGTGCCAGCAGCTTACCCGGGGCCGGCACAGATACGCAGTATTTT. Complete variable domain (other parts from reference TRBV7-6 and TRBJ2-3): GAGVSQSPRYKVTKRGQDVALRCDPISGHVSLYWYRQALGQGPEFLTYFNYEAQQDKSGLPNDRFSAERPEGSISTLTIQRTEQRDSAMYRCASSLPGAGTDTQYFGPGTRLTVL.

The rearrangement links TRBV6-5 to TRBJ2-1; 8 nucleotides match TRBD2. Trimming removed 2 bases from V and 4 bases from J; junction bases left unmatched: 4. This CDR3 spans 15 amino acids. CDR1 MNHEY and CDR2 SVGAGI come from the germline V gene. CDR3 region: CASSYVIAGYNEQFF. DNA of the CDR3: TGTGCCAGCAGTTACGTGATAGCGGGGTACAATGAGCAGTTCTTC.

This clonotype was counted between two and nine times. V is TRBV3-1 and J is TRBJ1-6; D not resolved. Between the trimmed V and J ends, which lost 3 bases and 10 bases, there was a span of 10 bases. CDR3 size: 13 residues. From germline, CDR1 is LGHDT and CDR2 YNNKEL (reference sequence). The CDR3 here is CASSHPYGSPLHF. CDR3 bases: TGTGCCAGCAGCCATCCCTATGGATCACCCCTCCACTTT.

This clonotype was seen only a few times. DNA for the CDR3: TGTGCCAGCAGCCAAGGGATGGCAACACGGAGGTCCTATGGCTACACCTTC. It translates to CASSQGMATRRSYGYTF. The gene calls are TRBV3-1 and TRBJ1-2; D is undetermined. The V end was cut by 1 base, the J end by 4 bases, with 19 bases between. CDR1 LGHDT and CDR2 YNNKEL come from the germline V gene (reference sequence). The CDR3 is made up of 17 amino acids. The whole variable domain, remainder taken from reference TRBV3-1 and TRBJ1-2, is DTAVSQTPKYLVTQMGNDKSIKCEQNLGHDTMYWYKQDSKKFLKIMFSYNNKELIINETVPNRFSPKSPDKAHLNLHINSLELGDSAVYFCASSQGMATRRSYGYTFGSGTRLTVV.

The V and J genes are TRBV20-1 and TRBJ2-1; D is uncertain. The CDR3 runs to 11 residues. V lost 5 bases, J lost 7 bases, and 9 bases lay in between. Per the germline V gene, CDR1 is DFQATT and CDR2 is SNEGSKA (reference sequence). CDR3 protein: CSADKSNEQFF. In DNA, the CDR3 is TGCAGTGCTGACAAATCGAATGAGCAGTTCTTC.

This clonotype was picked up a small number of times. V is TRBV20-1 and J is TRBJ2-1; 8 bases align to TRBD1. This CDR3 has 16 amino acids. With 2 bases clipped from V and 0 bases from J, the junction kept 6 bases outside the gene matches. Germline values: CDR1 DFQATT, CDR2 SNEGSKA (reference sequence). In DNA, the CDR3 is TGCAGTGCTAGAACCCGACAGGGGAGCTCCTACAATGAGCAGTTCTTC. The encoded protein is CSARTRQGSSYNEQFF.

The genes are TRBV12-3 or TRBV12-4 and TRBJ1-2; D is unresolved. Trimming pared 0 bases from V and 3 bases from J, leaving 8 bases between. CDR3 size: 14 residues. In nucleotides, the CDR3 is TGTGCCAGCAGTTTAGCGGTACAGTACTATGGCTACACCTTC. Amino acid sequence: CASSLAVQYYGYTF.

Only a few counts were recorded for this clonotype. The chain combines TRBV6-2 or TRBV6-3 with TRBJ2-3; 7 bases align to TRBD1. CDR3 size: 14 residues. The ends lost 8 bases at V and 6 bases at J; junction bases unmatched: 11. Germline CDR1 and CDR2: MNHEY and SVGEGT. Here the CDR3 DNA reads TGTGCCAGCTCGGCAGGGGGATTTACGGATACGCAGTATTTT. Amino acids: CASSAGGFTDTQYF.

This clonotype showed up just a few times. The J gene is TRBJ2-3, the V gene TRBV20-1; D not certain. Trimming took off 5 bases at V and 0 bases at J, with 12 bases between the two ends. Germline assignment: CDR1 DFQATT and CDR2 SNEGSKA (reference sequence). The CDR3 runs to 14 residues. The CDR3 DNA reads as TGCAGTGCTCCTAGGGTAACTAGCACAGATACGCAGTATTTT. The encoded protein is CSAPRVTSTDTQYF.

There are a few counts of this clonotype. The V and J genes are TRBV12-3 or TRBV12-4 and TRBJ2-7; D not certain. The CDR3 extends over 14 amino acids. The germline V and J ends were trimmed by 5 bases and 3 bases, with 14 bases remaining between them. In nucleotides, the CDR3 is TGTGCCAGCAGTGTGGACGGCTTGAGCTACGAGCAGTACTTC. Amino acid sequence: CASSVDGLSYEQYF.

The sample holds one count of this clonotype. The chain links TRBV20-1 to TRBJ2-1, with TRBD1 as a possible D gene (6 bases). Trimming cost V 5 bases and J 2 bases, with 16 bases left between them. CDR1 is DFQATT and CDR2 is SNEGSKA in the germline V gene (reference sequence). The CDR3 spans 15 residues. CDR3 in amino acids: CSALYPRTAYNEQFF. CDR3 sequence (DNA): TGCAGTGCTTTATACCCCCGGACAGCCTACAATGAGCAGTTCTTC.